This TCR beta chain came from a study of shared clonotypes between healthy human individuals. At deep level, the assay was performed. When replicate PCRs were run on unsorted PBMC, they used approximately 290 ng DNA, approximately 28,000 T cell genomes. Produced via immunoSEQ multiplex PCR; TCRdb's table is partial and in-frame only. The sample comprises hundreds of thousands of clones, 75% to 85% of which are singletons, and around 13% rests with the top ten. Turning to this clone: Its cognate antigen is unknown. Other DNA sequences within the sample encode an identical CDR3.

Germline CDR1 and CDR2: SGHTA and FQGNSA. The CDR3 runs 15 residues. V shed 1 base and J 5 bases; nucleotides not matched to a gene: 7. The study, taken as a whole, reports: Exclusively blood specimens were collected; tissue repertoires likely differ.

The donors were adults (healthy and HIV-negative) with no recent acute infections or vaccinations. V gene TRBV7-2 combines with J gene TRBJ2-5; 7 nucleotides line up with TRBD2. Sequencing was done on a sample of PBMCs. The source of this sequence is a woman in her forties in good health. Some clones in this sample may be carry-over from other donors' samples. The CDR3 nucleotides are TGTGCCAGCAGCTTAGTTGCGGGAGTAGGGGAGACCCAGTACTTC. Translated: CASSLVAGVGETQYF.